One sample yielded the 25 T cell receptor beta chains listed below, sequenced in a study of T cells in Graves' hyperthyroidism and ophthalmopathy. Researchers amplified the TCR beta CDR3 regions from RNA transcripts. Initially, a first-round RT-PCR of the TCR CDR3 employed the HTBI primer set. TCRdb passed the multiplex PCR reads through MiXCR, listing each CDR3 protein once. The sample has about 610,000 distinct CDR3 sequences, roughly 50% seen once. Sequenced input: peripheral blood or thyroid tissue (not recorded which). All receptors derive from a woman younger than 30 with Graves' hyperthyroidism.

Concerning this clonotype itself: The missing conserved phenylalanine or tryptophan at the end of this CDR3 makes a read error likely. The limits of the CDR3 on the DNA are not certain, so only TCRdb's listed CDR3 is given. This chain connects TRBV19 to TRBJ1-2. The germline CDR1 and CDR2 sequences are LNHDA and SQIVND (reference sequence). A total of 12 residues make up the CDR3, ends included. The CDR3 protein is CASSPDSYGYAL.

This clonotype occurred many times. This chain uses TRBV7-2 with TRBJ2-2; D not resolved. Germline V gene data show CDR1 as SGHTA and CDR2 as FQGNSA. Trimming removed 9 bases from V and 3 bases from J, with 8 bases in between. This CDR3 is built from 12 residues. For the CDR3, the DNA is TGTGCCAGTCGGGTGTACACCGGGGAGCTGTTTTTT. Its protein is CASRVYTGELFF.

V is TRBV12-3 or TRBV12-4 and J is TRBJ2-1; the match to TRBD1 covers 9 bases. The CDR3 runs 16 residues. V lost 5 bases and J lost 7; bases outside the gene matches: 12. In DNA form, the CDR3 reads TGTGCCAGCAGTCAATGGATGGGACAGGGAAAAAATGAGCAGTTCTTC. Translated: CASSQWMGQGKNEQFF.

The table lists this clonotype with many counts. The chain employs TRBV2 and TRBJ2-5, with 10 bases identical to TRBD2. The CDR3 runs to 14 residues. From germline, CDR1 is SNHLY and CDR2 FYNNEI. Losses at the gene ends were 9 bases for V and 5 bases for J; bases not matched to a gene: 9. The CDR3 is CAREAGGPDETQYF. Here the CDR3 DNA reads TGTGCCAGAGAAGCGGGAGGGCCGGATGAGACCCAGTACTTC.

This clonotype was seen at least ten times. V gene TRBV18 combines with J gene TRBJ1-2; D unresolved. Per germline, CDR1 KGHSH and CDR2 LQKENI. Trimming removed 3 bases from V and 3 bases from J, with 11 bases in between. The CDR3 sequence is 14 residues long. DNA for the CDR3: TGTGCCAGCTCACCTGAGGTGTCGGACTATGGCTACACCTTC. Residues: CASSPEVSDYGYTF.

The rearrangement links TRBV7-9 to TRBJ2-5; D possibly matches TRBD1 or TRBD2 (5 bases each). The germline CDR1 and CDR2 sequences are SEHNR and FQNEAQ (reference sequence). The V end was cut by 4 bases, the J end by 0 bases, with 12 bases between. This CDR3 has 15 residues. CDR3 in DNA: TGTGCCAGCAGCTCCCTCAGGGAGTACCAAGAGACCCAGTACTTC. It encodes CASSSLREYQETQYF.

This clonotype has ten or more counts. The CDR3 nucleotides read TGTGCCACCTCGCCAACAGTTGAAGATGGCTACACCTTC. Translating gives CATSPTVEDGYTF. This sequence joins TRBV15 and TRBJ1-2; D is undetermined. Trimming took 8 bases from V and 6 from J, leaving 16 bases between them. The CDR3 has 13 residues. Germline-derived CDR1 and CDR2 are LNHNV and YYDKDF (reference sequence). Together with reference TRBV15 and TRBJ1-2, the CDR3 gives the full variable domain: DAMVIQNPRYQVTQFGKPVTLSCSQTLNHNVMYWYQQKSSQAPKLLFHYYDKDFNNEADTPDNFQSRRPNTSFCFLDIRSPGLGDTAMYLCATSPTVEDGYTFGSGTRLTVV.

This chain connects TRBV2 to TRBJ2-5; D is unresolved. Trimming left V 0 bases short and J 4 bases short, with 9 bases between. CDR1 SNHLY and CDR2 FYNNEI come from the germline V gene. The CDR3 consists of 14 residues. The CDR3 loop is CASSEAGAVETQYF. The CDR3 nucleotides are TGTGCCAGCAGTGAAGCCGGCGCGGTAGAGACCCAGTACTTC.

There are many counts of this clonotype. This chain links TRBV2 with TRBJ2-6; D perhaps matches TRBD2 (5 bases). The CDR3 has 17 residues. The germline gives CDR1 SNHLY, CDR2 FYNNEI. V gave up 3 bases and J gave up 1 base, with 13 bases separating them. CDR3: CASSDRGMTSGANVLTF. CDR3 sequence (DNA): TGTGCCAGCAGTGATAGAGGGATGACTTCTGGGGCCAACGTCCTGACTTTC.

In this sample, this clonotype turned up many times. The chain combines TRBV20-1 with TRBJ2-5; D perhaps matches TRBD1 (5 bases). Per the germline V gene, CDR1 is DFQATT and CDR2 is SNEGSKA (reference sequence). The ends were cut back, 4 bases at V and 0 bases at J, with 6 bases in the middle. The CDR3 is 12 amino acids. CDR3 sequence (DNA): TGCAGTGCTACGGACAACCAAGAGACCCAGTACTTC. This sequence encodes CSATDNQETQYF.

The chain combines TRBV28 with TRBJ1-5; no definite D call. CDR1 MDHEN and CDR2 SYDVKM come from the germline V gene. This CDR3 is 16 amino acids long. Trimming removed 5 bases at V and 0 bases at J, with 14 bases between. This CDR3 reads CASSRPRIRSNQPQHF. CDR3 DNA sequence: TGTGCCAGCAGTCGTCCGAGAATTCGTAGCAATCAGCCCCAGCATTTT.

The J gene is TRBJ1-6, the V gene TRBV19, with a possible D match to TRBD1 (5 bases). Germline lookup yields CDR1 LNHDA and CDR2 SQIVND (reference sequence). CDR3 length: 14 amino acids. The germline V and J ends were trimmed by 9 bases and 6 bases, with 15 bases remaining between them. Here the CDR3 reads CASSLGVANSPLHF. CDR3 DNA sequence: TGTGCCAGCAGCTTAGGGGTCGCTAATTCACCCCTCCACTTT.

This clonotype turned up a few times. V and J are TRBV5-1 and TRBJ2-7, with 9 bases that match TRBD2. J was trimmed by 7 bases and V by 4 bases; bases with no gene match: 6. Germline CDR1 is SGHRS and CDR2 is YFSETQ. This CDR3 region has 13 residues. The CDR3 DNA follows: TGCGCCAGCAGCCCCTGGCTAGCGGGAGAGCAGTACTTC. Amino acids: CASSPWLAGEQYF.

The table lists this clonotype with many counts. The chain is built from TRBV5-4 and TRBJ2-5; possibly TRBD1 for D (6 bases). The length of the CDR3 is 15 residues. The germline gives CDR1 SGHNT, CDR2 YYREEE (reference sequence). Trimming stripped 4 bases from V and 3 bases from J, with 16 bases between. This CDR3 is CASSLGGASEETQYF. The CDR3 region has the DNA TGTGCCAGCAGCCTTGGGGGCGCCAGCGAAGAGACCCAGTACTTC.

The genes are TRBV29-1 and TRBJ1-5, with a tentative D call TRBD1 (5 bases). CDR1 and CDR2 (germline): SQVTM, ANQGSEA. V was shortened by 8 bases and J by 8 bases, with 16 bases between the two germline ends. This CDR3 contains 12 residues. The CDR3 nucleotides read TGCAGCAGTGTGCAGGGATCGGAGCCCCAGCATTTT. The encoded protein is CSSVQGSEPQHF. The variable domain in full, completed from reference TRBV29-1 and TRBJ1-5, reads SAVISQKPSRDICQRGTSLTIQCQVDSQVTMMFWYRQQPGQSLTLIATANQGSEATYESGFVIDKFPISRPNLTFSTLTVSNMSPEDSSIYLCSSVQGSEPQHFGDGTRLSIL.

This clonotype was recorded only once. The V call is TRBV2, the J call TRBJ1-4; D is possibly TRBD1 (6 bases). The CDR3 is 14 residues long. Germline-derived CDR1 and CDR2 are SNHLY and FYNNEI. Trimming took 5 bases from V and 7 from J, leaving 14 bases between them. CDR3: CASSSTGGPEKLFF. The CDR3 bases are TGTGCCAGCAGTTCGACAGGAGGACCTGAAAAACTGTTTTTT.

The CDR3 nucleotides read TGTGCCAGCAGCCCTGACACCGGGGAAAAACTGTTTTTT. Protein product: CASSPDTGEKLFF. This rearrangement joins TRBV7-2 to TRBJ1-4; no clear D. The CDR3 runs to 13 residues. Germline-derived CDR1 and CDR2 are SGHTA and FQGNSA. The V end lost 5 bases, the J end lost 8 bases, and 12 bases lay between the germline ends.

V usage is TRBV20-1 and J usage is TRBJ1-2; 7 positions agree with TRBD1. This CDR3 is 15 amino acids long. Germline V CDR1 and CDR2: DFQATT, SNEGSKA (reference sequence). The V and J ends lost 6 bases and 2 bases, in that order; junction bases with no gene match: 12. Written as DNA, the CDR3 is TGCAGTGCCAGCAGTTCAGGGGGGCTCAACTATGGCTACACCTTC. Amino acids: CSASSSGGLNYGYTF.

The chain couples TRBV20-1 to TRBJ2-7; possibly TRBD2 for D (6 bases). This CDR3 contains 14 residues. The germline CDR1 and CDR2 sequences are DFQATT and SNEGSKA (reference sequence). Trimming cost V 1 base and J 2 bases, with 12 bases left between them. In nucleotides, the CDR3 is TGCAGTGCTAGAGTGCCTAGCGCCACCTACGAGCAGTACTTC. As protein: CSARVPSATYEQYF.

This clonotype has at least ten counts. This sequence joins TRBV6-5 and TRBJ1-6; D uncertain. The V end was cut by 5 bases, the J end by 7 bases, with 12 bases between. Germline V lookup: CDR1 MNHEY, CDR2 SVGAGI. The CDR3 covers 14 residues. The CDR3 is CASSSYSLNSPLHF. CDR3 in DNA: TGTGCCAGCAGTAGTTACAGCCTGAATTCACCCCTCCACTTT.

Ten or more counts support this clonotype. The genes are TRBV7-9 and TRBJ1-6; TRBD1 aligns across 12 bases. Looked up from germline, CDR1 is SEHNR and CDR2 is FQNEAQ (reference sequence). V was pared by 4 bases and J by 6 bases, with 4 bases of the junction left unmatched. The CDR3 loop spans 16 amino acids. CDR3 loop: CASSSGTGGRNSPLHF. For the CDR3, the DNA is TGTGCCAGCAGCTCCGGGACAGGGGGCCGTAATTCACCCCTCCACTTT.

The V call is TRBV10-3, the J call TRBJ1-4; 9 bases fit TRBD1. In germline, CDR1 is ENHRY, CDR2 SYGVKD. The CDR3 sequence is 16 residues long. V was clipped by 4 bases and J by 5 bases; unmatched bases: 8. CDR3 bases: TGTGCCATCAGTGCTAAAACCGGGACAGGGAATGAAAAACTGTTTTTT. It encodes CAISAKTGTGNEKLFF.

On this clonotype: A single base separates this from a much larger clone, so it may be a read error. The chain combines TRBV6-1 with TRBJ2-2, with D possibly being TRBD1 (6 bases). Per germline, CDR1 MNHNS and CDR2 SASEGT. The length of the CDR3 is 15 residues. CDR3 sequence: CASTRPVGDTGELLF. CDR3 DNA: TGTGCCAGCACCCGCCCGGTCGGGGACACCGGGGAGCTGCTTTTT.

The chain has TRBV29-1 and TRBJ1-1, with a possible D match to TRBD1 (5 bases). In germline, CDR1 is SQVTM, CDR2 ANQGSEA. The CDR3 spans 13 residues. Trimming removed 8 bases at V and 0 bases at J, with 13 bases between. The CDR3, as DNA: TGCAGCAGGGGACTGGAAATGAACACTGAAGCTTTCTTT. This translates into CSRGLEMNTEAFF.

The rearrangement joins TRBV7-9 to TRBJ2-7; 14 bases match TRBD2. The CDR3 contains 17 residues. Germline V gene sequence: CDR1 SEHNR, CDR2 FQNEAQ (reference sequence). With 1 base clipped from V and 3 bases from J, the junction kept 5 bases outside the gene matches. The DNA for the CDR3 is TGTGCCAGCAGCTTAGGGACTAGCGGGGGGTACAACTACGAGCAGTACTTC. Translated, it gives CASSLGTSGGYNYEQYF.